These 5 T cell receptor beta chains came from one sample sequenced in a study of blood T cells in healthy people across ages. The authors ran a second PCR of 7 to 11 cycles using a sample-barcoded 5' primer and a J-beta primer mix. TCRdb processed the 5' RACE reads anew with MiXCR; each CDR3 protein has one entry. This sample carries more than 700,000 distinct CDR3 sequences, less than 70% of them seen once, and the ten largest clones take about 42%. Input material: blood. The receptors derive from a man older than 75 in good health.

The chain carries TRBV27 and TRBJ2-7; 7 bases agree with TRBD1. This CDR3 has 15 amino acids. V shed 5 bases, J shed 3 bases, and the junction held 10 bases outside the gene matches. Germline V gene data show CDR1 as MNHEY and CDR2 as SMNVEV (reference sequence). The CDR3 spells CASSPYRGSDYEQYF. The CDR3, as DNA: TGTGCCAGCAGTCCCTACAGGGGTTCCGACTACGAGCAGTACTTC.

The chain joins TRBV20-1 to TRBJ1-5; TRBD1 is a possible D gene (5 bases). Trimming removed 2 bases from V and 1 base from J, with 18 bases in between. Germline CDR1 is DFQATT and CDR2 is SNEGSKA (reference sequence). CDR3 size: 17 residues. DNA for the CDR3: TGCAGTGCTAGATATCCGTGGGGCGATGAGAGCAATCAGCCCCAGCATTTT. The encoded protein is CSARYPWGDESNQPQHF.

This clonotype was recorded a few times. The chain couples TRBV29-1 to TRBJ1-1; no clear D. The CDR3 loop spans 13 amino acids. The V gene's germline CDR1 is SQVTM and CDR2 ANQGSEA. The V end was cut by 3 bases, the J end by 1 base, with 9 bases between. The CDR3 protein is CSVDTGGNTEAFF. The CDR3 DNA reads as TGCAGCGTTGATACCGGTGGGAACACTGAAGCTTTCTTT. The full variable domain, with the rest looked up from reference TRBV29-1 and TRBJ1-1, is SAVISQKPSRDICQRGTSLTIQCQVDSQVTMMFWYRQQPGQSLTLIATANQGSEATYESGFVIDKFPISRPNLTFSTLTVSNMSPEDSSIYLCSVDTGGNTEAFFGQGTRLTVV.

The rearrangement uses TRBV5-1 and TRBJ2-7; 8 nucleotides agree with TRBD2. Per germline, CDR1 SGHRS and CDR2 YFSETQ. The CDR3 runs to 15 residues. The junction had 8 bases not matched to a gene; V was cut back by 4 bases and J by 2 bases. The CDR3 DNA reads as TGCGCCAGCAGCCAGGGGAGCGGGAGAACCTACGAGCAGTACTTC. Translation: CASSQGSGRTYEQYF.

This clonotype was seen a handful of times. The rearrangement joins TRBV11-1 to TRBJ2-7, with 10 nucleotides matching TRBD2. V was clipped by 5 bases and J by 2 bases; unmatched bases: 6. This CDR3 is built from 15 residues. The germline V gene encodes CDR1 SGHAT and CDR2 FQDESV (reference sequence). CDR3 in DNA: TGTGCCAGCAGCATAACTAGCGGGGAGACCTACGAGCAGTACTTC. The encoded protein is CASSITSGETYEQYF.